A selection of T cell receptor beta chains follows, all from one sample in a study of T cell changes during pregnancy in multiple sclerosis. Method: immunoSEQ multiplex PCR; TCRdb's copy keeps in-frame clones and lacks some. This table has some 81,000 clones, 90% to 95% appearing once. This specimen was peripheral blood, taken after pregnancy. The receptors come from a female donor in good health, enrolled as a control in a pregnancy study. CDR3s include the opening cysteine and the closing phenylalanine or tryptophan.

j_call | v_call | cdr3_aa
TRBJ2-7 | TRBV7-3 | CASSLGLAGAGEQYF
TRBJ2-2 | TRBV5-4 | CASSSWTGPGELFF
TRBJ2-1 | TRBV27 | CASSDSRGRETSGRVPYNEQFF
TRBJ2-7 | TRBV12-5 | CASGPDRVSRDEQYF
TRBJ2-5 | TRBV7-9 | CASSLAGGGETQYF
TRBJ2-1 | TRBV11-3 | CASSLERGSYNEQFF
TRBJ1-1 | TRBV5-1 | CASSLGREGTEAFF
TRBJ2-5 | TRBV28 | CASSFPGLAGGGETQYF
TRBJ2-5 | TRBV9 | CASSPDLGAQETQYF
TRBJ2-1 | TRBV7-9 | CASSSPLAGGQDEQFF
TRBJ2-5 | TRBV7-2 | CASSKRQGSETQYF
TRBJ1-2 | TRBV4-1 | CASSSQLTPAGGRGYTF
TRBJ2-6 | TRBV7-9 | CASSLGGTGSSGANVLTF
TRBJ2-1 | TRBV2 | CATRFTLSYNEQFF
TRBJ1-5 | TRBV5-5 | CASSFEGQPQHF
TRBJ2-1 | TRBV7-3 | CASSLRTSGNNEQFF
TRBJ2-5 | TRBV5-1 | CASSLEGSGVETQYF
TRBJ2-1 | TRBV11-3 | CASSPRTSGSYNEQFF
TRBJ2-5 | TRBV27 | CASKTYRDIEQETQYF
TRBJ1-1 | TRBV30 | CACSSGSTEAFF
TRBJ1-1 | TRBV6-5 | CASSYMAGQTAEAFF
TRBJ1-2 | TRBV5-5 | CASSYAGLNYGYTF
TRBJ2-5 | TRBV7-7 | CASSLDSRGQETQYF
TRBJ2-5 | TRBV2 | CASSGRTVLQETQYF
TRBJ1-4 | TRBV28 | CASSLGQGKGLELNEKLFF